The clone carrying this TCR beta chain was picked up one time. TCRdb reprocessed the 5' RACE reads with MiXCR, giving one entry per CDR3 protein. The data show about 260,000 distinct CDR3 sequences, approximately 24% seen once. These data belong to a study of CD8 T cells in ankylosing spondylitis. CDR3 length: 16 residues. The V gene's germline CDR1 is SGHRS and CDR2 YFSETQ. Germline trimming cut 4 bases from V and 2 bases from J; bases unmatched to any gene: 6. This receptor was taken from a male donor with ankylosing spondylitis or in good health (not recorded which). The J gene is TRBJ2-1, the V gene TRBV5-1, with 10 bases lining up with TRBD1. Sequences were obtained from blood, either unsorted or a sorted T cell fraction (not recorded which). CDR3 region: CASSPKGQGTYNEQFF. The DNA of the CDR3 is TGCGCCAGCAGCCCCAAGGGACAGGGGACCTACAATGAGCAGTTCTTC.